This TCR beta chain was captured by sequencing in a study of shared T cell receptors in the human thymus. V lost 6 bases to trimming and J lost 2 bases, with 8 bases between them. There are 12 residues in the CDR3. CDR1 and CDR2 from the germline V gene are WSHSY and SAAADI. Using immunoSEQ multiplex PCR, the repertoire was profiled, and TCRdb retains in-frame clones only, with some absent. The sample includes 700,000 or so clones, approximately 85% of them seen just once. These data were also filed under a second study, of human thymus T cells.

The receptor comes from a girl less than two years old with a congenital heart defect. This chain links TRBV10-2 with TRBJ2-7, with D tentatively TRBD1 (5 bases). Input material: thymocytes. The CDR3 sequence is CASSSGPYEQYF. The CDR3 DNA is TGCGCCAGCAGCTCAGGGCCCTACGAGCAGTACTTC.